This T cell receptor beta chain was identified during a study of B cell selection in AIRE deficiency. Study-level points and caveats: Shorter CDR3s marked shared Treg sequences, biased toward few non-templated insertions. Of fewer than 4,000 shared Treg TCRbeta sequences, 31.6% were healthy-donor-only and approximately 9.7% patient-only.

Germline V CDR1 and CDR2: MGHRA, YSYEKL. V trimming: 1 base; J trimming: 6 bases; junction bases outside the gene matches: 11. CDR3 length: 17 residues. Conventional CD4 T cells were sorted as CD4+CD127+ cells. Sequencing used immunoSEQ multiplex PCR; TCRdb keeps in-frame clones, though not all of them. The sample holds about 20,000 clones, approximately 97% seen once. A note on this clone: Its antigen is undetermined.

The sequenced sample was conventional CD4+ T cells sorted from PBMCs. The receptor comes from a human donor with AIRE deficiency. The chain uses TRBV4-1 and TRBJ2-3; 9 bases are shared with TRBD1. The CDR3 nucleotides are TGCGCCAGCAGCCAAGGGGGGACAGGGAAGAGGAGGGATACGCAGTATTTT. Amino acids: CASSQGGTGKRRDTQYF.